This T cell receptor beta chain is drawn from a study of beta chain features in type 1 diabetes. Expressed TCRB transcripts were sequenced after all isolated RNA was converted to cDNA. This table comes from immunoSEQ multiplex PCR, and its TCRdb copy is limited to in-frame clones, with some not included. The sample has under 850,000 clones; 13% are singletons. Findings and limits, study-wide: A moderate, significant TCRB CDR3 shortening appeared in type 1 diabetes across four CD4+ subsets.

Germline V gene lookup returns CDR1 SGHNT and CDR2 YYREEE (reference sequence). The junction had 8 bases not matched to a gene; V was cut back by 3 bases and J by 0 bases. The CDR3 runs 17 residues. The sample holds a few counts of this clone. What it recognizes is unknown. The chain recombines TRBV5-4 with TRBJ1-4, with 7 positions matching TRBD1. The receptor comes from a man aged 18-30 years with type 1 diabetes. The specimen sequenced was naive CD4+ T cells from blood. The DNA for the CDR3 is TGTGCCAGCAGCTCCACAGGGACAGTCGCAACTAATGAAAAACTGTTTTTT. It is translated as CASSSTGTVATNEKLFF.